The rows below give T cell receptor beta chains drawn from one sample of a study of blood T cell repertoires in COVID-19. Measured with immunoSEQ multiplex PCR; TCRdb has only the in-frame clones, and not every one. The data contain tens of thousands of clones, roughly 83% of them singletons. Material: peripheral blood. These receptors originate from a human donor with acute or convalescent COVID-19. The donor label of this sample is uncertain. The CDR3 runs from the conserved cysteine through the conserved F or W. D genes are given only for firm matches. Size is stated for part of the rows, as once, few or many counts, or as a class when the clone is expanded.

D: TRBD2; J: TRBJ2-1; V: TRBV11-1; size: .; CDR3: CASSPTSGGYNEQFF; DNA: TGTGCCAGCAGCCCTACTAGCGGGGGGTACAATGAGCAGTTCTTC
D: TRBD2; J: TRBJ2-1; V: TRBV6-5; size: .; CDR3: CASSLKRGGYNEQFF; DNA: TGTGCCAGCAGCCTTAAGCGGGGGGGCTACAATGAGCAGTTCTTC
D: TRBD2; J: TRBJ2-1; V: TRBV7-9; size: .; CDR3: CASSNSGSSYNEQFF; DNA: TGTGCCAGCAGCAATAGCGGGAGCTCCTACAATGAGCAGTTCTTC
D: .; J: TRBJ1-1; V: TRBV5-1; size: .; CDR3: CASSLGFSPGQRTEAFF; DNA: TGCGCCAGCAGCTTGGGGTTCTCCCCGGGACAAAGGACTGAAGCTTTCTTT
D: TRBD1; J: TRBJ1-4; V: TRBV4-3; size: .; CDR3: CASSQDNRQGRDEKLFF; DNA: TGCGCCAGCAGCCAGGACAATCGACAGGGGAGGGATGAAAAACTGTTTTTT
D: TRBD1; J: TRBJ1-2; V: TRBV4-3; size: .; CDR3: CASSQGTGGYGYTF; DNA: TGCGCCAGCAGCCAAGGGACAGGGGGCTATGGCTACACCTTC
D: .; J: TRBJ1-2; V: TRBV4-3; size: .; CDR3: CASSQDLSSGRVGYGYTF; DNA: TGCGCCAGCAGCCAAGACTTAAGCTCGGGGAGGGTGGGCTATGGCTACACCTTC
D: .; J: TRBJ1-5; V: TRBV6-5; size: .; CDR3: CASSPGGREDQPQHF; DNA: TGTGCCAGCAGCCCGGGCGGCAGGGAAGATCAGCCCCAGCATTTT
D: TRBD1; J: TRBJ1-5; V: TRBV28; size: .; CDR3: CASSLWQGAGQPQHF; DNA: TGTGCCAGCAGTTTATGGCAGGGGGCCGGGCAGCCCCAGCATTTT
D: .; J: TRBJ2-2; V: TRBV28; size: .; CDR3: CASNTGPLNTGELFF; DNA: TGTGCCAGCAACACAGGCCCCTTGAACACCGGGGAGCTGTTTTTT
D: TRBD1; J: TRBJ1-5; V: TRBV6-2/TRBV6-3; size: .; CDR3: CASSSDRKQPQHF; DNA: TGTGCCAGCAGTTCGGACAGGAAGCAGCCCCAGCATTTT
D: .; J: TRBJ2-3; V: TRBV5-1; size: .; CDR3: CASSLDRSTDTQYF; DNA: TGCGCCAGCAGCTTGGACAGGTCCACAGATACGCAGTATTTT
D: TRBD1; J: TRBJ2-7; V: TRBV28; size: once; CDR3: CASSFTGGIIEEQYF; DNA: TGTGCCAGCAGTTTTACAGGGGGCATAATAGAAGAGCAGTACTTC
D: .; J: TRBJ1-4; V: TRBV27; size: .; CDR3: CASSGHLNEKLFF; DNA: TGTGCCAGCTCGGGACACTTGAATGAAAAACTGTTTTTT
D: TRBD1; J: TRBJ2-1; V: TRBV18; size: once; CDR3: CASSRQPTGGGYNEQFF; DNA: TGTGCCAGCTCCCGCCAGCCCACAGGGGGCGGCTACAATGAGCAGTTCTTC
D: TRBD1; J: TRBJ1-5; V: TRBV7-9; size: few; CDR3: CASSRQGDSNQPQHF; DNA: TGTGCCAGCAGCCGACAGGGAGATAGCAATCAGCCCCAGCATTTT
D: TRBD1; J: TRBJ1-1; V: TRBV30; size: .; CDR3: CAWSRQGGDTEAFF; DNA: TGTGCCTGGAGCCGACAGGGGGGCGACACTGAAGCTTTCTTT
D: .; J: TRBJ1-6; V: TRBV7-2; size: .; CDR3: CASSQQSYNSPLHF; DNA: TGTGCCAGCAGCCAACAGAGCTATAATTCACCCCTCCACTTT
D: .; J: TRBJ2-1; V: TRBV6-5; size: .; CDR3: CASGAFNYNEQFF; DNA: TGTGCCAGCGGAGCTTTTAATTACAATGAGCAGTTCTTC
D: .; J: TRBJ1-1; V: TRBV19; size: .; CDR3: CASTRRSAPGVNTEAFF; DNA: TGTGCCAGTACCCGAAGATCAGCACCCGGGGTGAACACTGAAGCTTTCTTT
D: .; J: TRBJ1-4; V: TRBV3-1/TRBV3-2; size: .; CDR3: CASSQEGAPNEKLFF; DNA: TGTGCCAGCAGCCAAGAGGGGGCTCCAAATGAAAAACTGTTTTTT
D: TRBD2; J: TRBJ2-1; V: TRBV5-4; size: .; CDR3: CASRSKREAYNEQFF; DNA: TGTGCCAGCCGGAGTAAGCGGGAGGCCTACAATGAGCAGTTCTTC
D: TRBD1; J: TRBJ1-6; V: TRBV7-9; size: .; CDR3: CASSLRGSYNSPLHF; DNA: TGTGCCAGCAGCCTCAGGGGGTCCTATAATTCACCCCTCCACTTT
D: .; J: TRBJ2-1; V: TRBV5-1; size: .; CDR3: CASSLGQTYNEQFF; DNA: TGCGCCAGCAGCTTGGGACAGACCTACAATGAGCAGTTCTTC
D: .; J: TRBJ2-5; V: TRBV5-1; size: .; CDR3: CASSLGRAGTETQYF; DNA: TGCGCCAGCAGCTTGGGGCGGGCGGGTACAGAGACCCAGTACTTC
D: .; J: TRBJ2-1; V: TRBV6-5; size: .; CDR3: CASSLRQSYNEQFF; DNA: TGTGCCAGCAGTTTAAGACAGTCCTACAATGAGCAGTTCTTC
D: .; J: TRBJ1-2; V: TRBV5-4; size: .; CDR3: CASSSDNRESSYGYTF; DNA: TGTGCCAGCAGCTCAGACAACAGGGAAAGTAGCTATGGCTACACCTTC
D: .; J: TRBJ1-1; V: TRBV6-5; size: few; CDR3: CASREPNTEAFF; DNA: TGTGCCAGCAGGGAGCCTAACACTGAAGCTTTCTTT
D: .; J: TRBJ1-1; V: TRBV5-1; size: .; CDR3: CASSSGPMNTEAFF; DNA: TGCGCCAGCAGCTCGGGTCCTATGAACACTGAAGCTTTCTTT
D: TRBD1; J: TRBJ2-7; V: TRBV5-1; size: .; CDR3: CASSVNTGQGYEQYF; DNA: TGCGCCAGCAGCGTCAATACGGGACAGGGCTACGAGCAGTACTTC
D: .; J: TRBJ2-1; V: TRBV4-2; size: .; CDR3: CASSQVLARQSNEQFF; DNA: TGTGCCAGCAGCCAAGTTTTGGCCCGACAAAGCAATGAGCAGTTCTTC
D: .; J: TRBJ1-6; V: TRBV21-1; size: .; CDR3: CASSKAGRGSYNSPLHF; DNA: TGTGCCAGCAGCAAAGCGGGCAGGGGGTCCTATAATTCACCCCTCCACTTT
D: .; J: TRBJ1-3; V: TRBV6-1; size: .; CDR3: CASSVLPPTQKGNTIYF; DNA: TGTGCCAGCAGTGTATTACCGCCGACACAGAAAGGAAACACCATATATTTT
D: .; J: TRBJ2-7; V: TRBV6-5; size: .; CDR3: CASSYFDSLSYEQYF; DNA: TGTGCCAGCAGTTACTTTGACTCGCTCTCCTACGAGCAGTACTTC
D: TRBD2; J: TRBJ2-1; V: TRBV9; size: once; CDR3: CASSAHGGGLYNEQFF; DNA: TGTGCCAGCAGCGCCCACGGGGGGGGCCTTTACAATGAGCAGTTCTTC
D: .; J: TRBJ1-1; V: TRBV12-3/TRBV12-4; size: .; CDR3: CASSFAGNTEAFF; DNA: TGTGCCAGCAGTTTCGCGGGGAACACTGAAGCTTTCTTT
D: .; J: TRBJ1-5; V: TRBV19; size: .; CDR3: CASSSSSTVNQPQHF; DNA: TGTGCCAGTAGTTCCTCTTCGACAGTCAATCAGCCCCAGCATTTT
D: TRBD1; J: TRBJ1-1; V: TRBV3-1/TRBV3-2; size: few; CDR3: CASRPGGMNTEAFF; DNA: TGTGCCAGCAGACCAGGGGGAATGAACACTGAAGCTTTCTTT
D: .; J: TRBJ1-2; V: TRBV4-1; size: .; CDR3: CASSRDTEFDLTRNYGYTF; DNA: TGCGCCAGCAGTCGGGACACGGAATTTGACCTTACCCGTAACTATGGCTACACCTTC
D: .; J: TRBJ1-3; V: TRBV3-1/TRBV3-2; size: few; CDR3: CASSQGRGNTIYF; DNA: TGTGCCAGCAGCCAGGGCCGCGGAAACACCATATATTTT
D: TRBD1; J: TRBJ1-4; V: TRBV19; size: .; CDR3: CASRPSGTVQGYEKLFF; DNA: TGTGCCAGTAGACCCTCCGGGACAGTCCAAGGCTATGAAAAACTGTTTTTT
D: .; J: TRBJ1-2; V: TRBV6-1; size: .; CDR3: CASSEGVGDYGYTF; DNA: TGTGCCAGCAGTGAAGGGGTAGGGGACTATGGCTACACCTTC
D: .; J: TRBJ2-7; V: TRBV30; size: .; CDR3: CAWSVRAWEQYF; DNA: TGTGCCTGGAGTGTACGAGCTTGGGAGCAGTACTTC
D: .; J: TRBJ1-1; V: TRBV28; size: .; CDR3: CASSFNGLVANTEAFF; DNA: TGTGCCAGCAGTTTCAACGGCCTAGTTGCGAACACTGAAGCTTTCTTT
D: .; J: TRBJ1-2; V: TRBV7-9; size: once; CDR3: CASDLVSGQPYGYTF; DNA: TGTGCCAGCGATTTGGTATCTGGACAGCCCTATGGCTACACCTTC
D: TRBD1; J: TRBJ1-2; V: TRBV5-1; size: few; CDR3: CASSLVDREHTF; DNA: TGCGCCAGCAGCTTGGTTGACAGGGAGCACACCTTC
D: TRBD1; J: TRBJ2-7; V: TRBV30; size: .; CDR3: CAWRTGVASLEQYF; DNA: TGTGCCTGGAGAACAGGGGTGGCTAGTCTCGAGCAGTACTTC
D: .; J: TRBJ1-1; V: TRBV27; size: .; CDR3: CASSSEFFGVRTEAFF; DNA: TGTGCCAGCAGTTCTGAATTTTTCGGGGTTCGTACTGAAGCTTTCTTT
D: TRBD1; J: TRBJ2-1; V: TRBV6-1; size: .; CDR3: CASREGGAWYNEQFF; DNA: TGTGCCAGCAGGGAAGGGGGCGCATGGTACAATGAGCAGTTCTTC
D: .; J: TRBJ1-1; V: TRBV7-9; size: .; CDR3: CASSSQGGVTEAFF; DNA: TGTGCCAGCAGCTCACAGGGAGGGGTTACTGAAGCTTTCTTT